What follows are 17 T cell receptor beta chains derived from one specimen sequenced in a study of immune characterization of retroperitoneal liposarcoma. TCRdb itself ran the PCR reads through MiXCR, one entry per CDR3 protein. The sample consists of 12,000 or so distinct CDR3 sequences, around 26% of them appearing once. The sample was tumor tissue. The receptors originated from a female donor with retroperitoneal liposarcoma.

The CDR3 loop is CASSYSRGTNNEQFF. The CDR3 nucleotides are TGTGCCAGCAGTTACTCTCGGGGTACTAACAATGAGCAGTTCTTC. The chain links TRBV6-8 to TRBJ2-1, with a tentative D call TRBD2 (5 bases). The CDR3 totals 15 residues. Germline CDR1 is MNHGY and CDR2 is SAAAGT. Trimming took off 0 bases at V and 5 bases at J, with 11 bases between the two ends.

This clonotype showed up many times. The rearrangement links TRBV7-2 to TRBJ2-1; TRBD2 aligns across 8 bases. The J call may be wrong; the DNA end is better matched by TRBJ2-7. The V gene's germline CDR1 is SGHTA and CDR2 FQGNSA. The CDR3 is made up of 16 amino acids. CDR3 amino acids: CASSKRAGALYNEQYF. The CDR3 nucleotides are TGTGCCAGCAGCAAGAGAGCGGGAGCGCTATACAATGAGCAGTACTTC.

In its sample, this clonotype ranks as medium-sized. The chain uses TRBV11-2 and TRBJ2-1; 11 bases line up with TRBD2. The V gene's germline CDR1 is SGHAT and CDR2 FQNNGV. CDR3 length: 16 amino acids. V lost 5 bases, J lost 10 bases, and 13 bases stayed unmatched. The CDR3 here is CASSPKSSGRAREQFF. The CDR3 DNA reads TGTGCCAGCAGCCCTAAGAGTAGCGGGAGGGCCCGCGAGCAGTTCTTC.

The chain employs TRBV6-5 and TRBJ2-5; no clear D gene. The J call may be in error: the DNA end matches TRBJ2-4 better. CDR1 and CDR2 from the germline V gene are MNHEY and SVGAGI. The length of the CDR3 is 13 residues. As DNA, the CDR3 is TGTGCCAGCAGTTACAGGGTGAAAAACATTCAGTACTTC. As protein: CASSYRVKNIQYF.

This clonotype was counted only a few times. The genes are TRBV7-8 and TRBJ2-5, with D unclear. The end of the DNA is better explained by TRBJ2-7, so the J call may be wrong. The CDR3 spans 12 residues. Germline assignment: CDR1 SGHVS and CDR2 FQNEAQ. The CDR3 reads CASSLDQSEQYF. The CDR3 region has the DNA TGTGCCAGCAGCTTAGATCAGAGCGAGCAGTACTTC.

The chain recombines TRBV6-4 with TRBJ2-1, with TRBD1 matching over 9 bases. The CDR3 runs 17 residues. The V and J ends lost 3 bases and 7 bases, in that order; junction bases with no gene match: 13. Looked up from germline, CDR1 is MRHNA and CDR2 is SNTAGT. The CDR3 DNA reads as TGTGCCAGCAGTGAATTTCCCCCGGGACAGGGAGGTAATGAGCAGTTCTTC. Translating gives CASSEFPPGQGGNEQFF.

This clonotype occurred a few times. The V call is TRBV6-1, the J call TRBJ1-2; 9 bases match TRBD1. This CDR3 region has 14 residues. Germline CDR1 is MNHNS and CDR2 is SASEGT. The J segment lost 10 bases and the V segment lost 0 bases, leaving 6 bases of the junction unmatched. In DNA, the CDR3 is TGTGCCAGCAGTGAAGCGGGGACAGGGCGACTCTACACCTTC. The encoded protein is CASSEAGTGRLYTF.

In its sample, this clonotype ranks as medium-sized. The rearrangement joins TRBV7-9 to TRBJ2-1, with 9 bases fitting TRBD2. Germline-derived CDR1 and CDR2 are SEHNR and FQNEAQ (reference sequence). The CDR3 contains 15 residues. With 4 bases clipped from V and 4 bases from J, the junction kept 5 bases outside the gene matches. In nucleotides, the CDR3 is TGTGCCAGCAGCTCTTTAGCGGGGGTATACAATGAGCAGTTCTTC. Its translation is CASSSLAGVYNEQFF. Full variable domain (outside the CDR3, taken from reference TRBV7-9 and TRBJ2-1): DTGVSQNPRHKITKRGQNVTFRCDPISEHNRLYWYRQTLGQGPEFLTYFQNEAQLEKSRLLSDRFSAERPKGSFSTLEIQRTEQGDSAMYLCASSSLAGVYNEQFFGPGTRLTVL.

About this clonotype: The conserved closing phenylalanine or tryptophan is absent in this CDR3, likely reflecting a read error. The DNA is left out, because the CDR3 cannot be placed on it with certainty; the CDR3 is given as TCRdb lists it. The rearrangement joins TRBV6-6 to TRBJ1-2; the D call of TRBD1 is as the table states it, not checked on the DNA. Inclusive of both ends, the CDR3 amounts to 12 amino acids. The germline V gene has CDR1 MNHNY and CDR2 SVGAGI (reference sequence). CDR3 residues: CATRQGDDGYTC.

This clonotype was detected many times. The V gene is TRBV6-1, the J gene TRBJ2-2; the D is unclear. The germline V gene has CDR1 MNHNS and CDR2 SASEGT. The CDR3 spans 13 residues. V lost 1 base and J 7 bases, leaving 7 bases between the germline ends. The chain's CDR3 is CASSEGVIGELFF. CDR3 nucleotide sequence: TGTGCCAGCAGTGAAGGGGTGATCGGGGAGCTGTTTTTT.

V usage is TRBV27 and J usage is TRBJ2-1; TRBD2 aligns across 9 bases. After removal of 6 bases from V and 8 bases from J, the junction contained 8 bases not matched to a gene. Germline CDR1 and CDR2: MNHEY and SMNVEV (reference sequence). This CDR3 comprises 14 residues. The DNA of the CDR3 is TGTGCCAGCAGGCTCGCTAGCGGGGCCCATGAGCAGTTCTTC. Encoded protein: CASRLASGAHEQFF.

This clonotype qualifies as medium-sized. The genes are TRBV6-1 and TRBJ2-3, with 12 bases fitting TRBD2. The CDR3 runs to 18 residues. The V and J ends lost 8 bases and 2 bases, in that order; junction bases with no gene match: 14. Germline assignment: CDR1 MNHNS and CDR2 SASEGT. CDR3 in amino acids: CASSLAGGPGRVTDTQYF. The DNA for the CDR3 is TGTGCCAGCTCCCTAGCGGGGGGGCCTGGTCGGGTCACAGATACGCAGTATTTT.

V usage is TRBV11-3 and J usage is TRBJ2-1; possibly TRBD1 or TRBD2 for D (5 bases each). This CDR3 spans 15 amino acids. The V and J ends lost 6 bases and 1 base respectively, with 13 bases between them. Germline CDR1 SGHNT, CDR2 YENEEA. CDR3: CASRQRGRSYNEQFF. The CDR3 DNA reads TGTGCCAGCAGGCAACGGGGCAGGTCCTACAATGAGCAGTTCTTC.

Comment on this clonotype: In this CDR3 the conserved last residue, phenylalanine or tryptophan, is missing, so a read error is likely. The chain uses TRBV11-3 and TRBJ2-7; 7 nucleotides match TRBD2. Germline values: CDR1 SGHNT, CDR2 YENEEA. Trimming removed 5 bases from V and 7 bases from J; junction bases left unmatched: 8. CDR3 length: 13 amino acids. The CDR3 loop reads CASSTGIGREQYL. The CDR3 nucleotides are TGTGCCAGCAGCACCGGGATCGGGAGGGAGCAGTACTTA.

This clonotype came up a few times. V is TRBV4-1 and J is TRBJ2-5, with 8 bases fitting TRBD1. Matching the DNA end better, TRBJ2-7 makes the J call doubtful. The CDR3 sequence is 16 residues long. The germline V gene encodes CDR1 MGHRA and CDR2 YSYEKL. The CDR3 spells CASSQETGTGDYEQYF. The CDR3 bases are TGCGCCAGCAGCCAAGAAACCGGGACAGGAGATTACGAGCAGTACTTC.

Within the sample, this clonotype is medium-sized. The CDR3 bases are TGTGCCAGCAGCTTAGCGGAGTTCAATGAGCAGTTCTTC. Amino acids: CASSLAEFNEQFF. The chain couples TRBV7-8 to TRBJ2-1, with D hard to call. Trimming stripped 0 bases from V and 6 bases from J, with 6 bases between. Germline CDR1 and CDR2: SGHVS and FQNEAQ. CDR3 length equals 13 residues.

Details on this clonotype: This may be a read error: a much more frequent sequence differs by one nucleotide. The V gene is TRBV6-1, the J gene TRBJ2-4; the D gene is possibly TRBD1 (5 bases). V dropped 1 base and J dropped 13 bases, with 11 bases sitting between them. This CDR3 is built from 12 residues. Germline CDR1 and CDR2: MNHNS and SASEGT. The CDR3 sequence: CASSEGTYEQYF. The CDR3 DNA follows: TGTGCCAGCAGTGAAGGGACATATGAGCAGTACTTC.